A selection of T cell receptor beta chains follows, all from one sample in a study of blood T cell repertoires in COVID-19. Only in-frame clones appear in the TCRdb table, and some are missing; sequencing was by immunoSEQ multiplex PCR. The sample has about 110,000 clones; over 80% are singletons. The sequencing sample was made of peripheral blood. These receptors were collected from a woman in her 70s with acute or convalescent COVID-19. The CDR3 runs from the conserved cysteine through the conserved F or W. A D gene is named only where the DNA matches it firmly. Clone size is not always given. Where it is, it says once, few, many or a class for expanded clones.

size: NA; D: NA; V: TRBV9; J: TRBJ2-1; DNA: TGTGCCAGCAGCGTCCAGGGGCAGGCCTACAATGAGCAGTTCTTC; CDR3: CASSVQGQAYNEQFF
size: NA; D: NA; V: TRBV5-1; J: TRBJ2-2; DNA: TGCGCCAGCAGCTTAAACACAGCGAACACCGGGGAGCTGTTTTTT; CDR3: CASSLNTANTGELFF
size: NA; D: NA; V: TRBV10-3; J: TRBJ1-6; DNA: TGTGCCATCAGTGTTGAGCGGGATAATTCACCCCTCCACTTT; CDR3: CAISVERDNSPLHF
size: NA; D: TRBD1; V: TRBV18; J: TRBJ1-4; DNA: TGTGCCAGCTCACCAGGGTTTGGGACAGCTAATGAAAAACTGTTTTTT; CDR3: CASSPGFGTANEKLFF
size: NA; D: TRBD1; V: TRBV2; J: TRBJ2-2; DNA: TGTGCCAGCAGCCCGGACAGGGCGCCTACCGGGGAGCTGTTTTTT; CDR3: CASSPDRAPTGELFF
size: NA; D: NA; V: TRBV29-1; J: TRBJ1-1; DNA: TGCAGCGTTGTCTCAGTTGTGGCTTTCTTT; CDR3: CSVVSVVAFF
size: NA; D: NA; V: TRBV14; J: TRBJ2-5; DNA: TGTGCCAGCAGCCAAGGGCGGGGACCCCTTTCGTGGACCCAGTACTTC; CDR3: CASSQGRGPLSWTQYF
size: NA; D: NA; V: TRBV28; J: TRBJ2-2; DNA: TGTGCCAGCACCCTATCTAGTGGGGGGAGGAAGGTAGCCGGGGAGCTGTTTTTT; CDR3: CASTLSSGGRKVAGELFF
size: NA; D: NA; V: TRBV6-6; J: TRBJ1-4; DNA: TGTGCCAGCAAGGGAGAAGGCAACATTGAAAAACTGTTTTTT; CDR3: CASKGEGNIEKLFF
size: NA; D: NA; V: TRBV28; J: TRBJ2-4; DNA: TGTGCCAGCAGTTTATTACAGAAGCTAGCCAAAAACATTCAGTACTTC; CDR3: CASSLLQKLAKNIQYF
size: once; D: TRBD2; V: TRBV19; J: TRBJ2-3; DNA: TGTGCCAGTAGTATAGGCGGTAGCGGGGGACCAGATACGCAGTATTTT; CDR3: CASSIGGSGGPDTQYF
size: NA; D: NA; V: TRBV12-3/TRBV12-4; J: TRBJ1-1; DNA: TGTGCCAGCAGCCCCCGACCGAGGACTGAAGCTTTCTTT; CDR3: CASSPRPRTEAFF
size: few; D: NA; V: TRBV19; J: TRBJ1-1; DNA: TGTGCCAGTAGTGTCGACATAAACACTGAAGCTTTCTTT; CDR3: CASSVDINTEAFF
size: NA; D: TRBD2; V: TRBV28; J: TRBJ2-5; DNA: TGTGCCTCGGGACGGGGGGGACAAGAGACCCAGTACTTC; CDR3: CASGRGGQETQYF
size: NA; D: TRBD2; V: TRBV7-2; J: TRBJ2-2; DNA: TGTGCCAGCAGCCCAAGCGGGGGGGCCATCACCGGGGAGCTGTTTTTT; CDR3: CASSPSGGAITGELFF
size: NA; D: NA; V: TRBV30; J: TRBJ1-2; DNA: TGTGCCTGGAGTGGAGCGGCCAAAGTAGGCTATGGCTACACCTTC; CDR3: CAWSGAAKVGYGYTF
size: NA; D: NA; V: TRBV3-1/TRBV3-2; J: TRBJ1-4; DNA: TGTGCCAGCAGCGCGGGGGGACGGACAGCAACTAATGAAAAACTGTTTTTT; CDR3: CASSAGGRTATNEKLFF
size: NA; D: TRBD1; V: TRBV24-1; J: TRBJ1-4; DNA: TGTGCCACCAGTGATCCTGACAGGGGGATCGGCGAAAAACTGTTTTTT; CDR3: CATSDPDRGIGEKLFF
size: NA; D: NA; V: TRBV12-3/TRBV12-4; J: TRBJ2-2; DNA: TGTGCCAGCACCAACTCTCGGGAGCTGTTTTTT; CDR3: CASTNSRELFF
size: NA; D: NA; V: TRBV6-4; J: TRBJ2-2; DNA: TGTGCCAGCAGTTCCAGGGGCACCGGGGAGCTGTTTTTT; CDR3: CASSSRGTGELFF
size: NA; D: NA; V: TRBV3-1/TRBV3-2; J: TRBJ1-2; DNA: TGTGCCAGCAGCCAAGGGACAGACGGCGGCTACACCTTC; CDR3: CASSQGTDGGYTF
size: few; D: TRBD1; V: TRBV7-8; J: TRBJ1-2; DNA: TGTGCCAGCAGCTTAGTCCCCGGACAGGGGGATGGCTACACCTTC; CDR3: CASSLVPGQGDGYTF
size: once; D: TRBD2; V: TRBV11-2; J: TRBJ2-1; DNA: TGTGCCAACAGCCTCGGTTGGGGAGCGGGAGTCAACAATGAGCAGTTCTTC; CDR3: CANSLGWGAGVNNEQFF
size: few; D: TRBD1; V: TRBV7-9; J: TRBJ1-5; DNA: TGTGCCAGCAGCTCTACAGGGGTTCAGCCCCAGCATTTT; CDR3: CASSSTGVQPQHF
size: once; D: NA; V: TRBV5-1; J: TRBJ2-2; DNA: TGCGCCAGCAGCTTGGACAGCACCGGGGAGCTGTTTTTT; CDR3: CASSLDSTGELFF
size: once; D: TRBD2; V: TRBV5-1; J: TRBJ2-7; DNA: TGCGCCAGCAGCCTGCAAACTAGCGAGCCCTCCTACGAGCAGTACTTC; CDR3: CASSLQTSEPSYEQYF
size: NA; D: NA; V: TRBV7-9; J: TRBJ1-1; DNA: TGTGCCAGCAGCTTGACAGGTGACACTGAAGCTTTCTTT; CDR3: CASSLTGDTEAFF
size: few; D: NA; V: TRBV18; J: TRBJ2-7; DNA: TGTGCCAGCTCCCTCAGGGGAGGGCCCGAGCAGTACTTC; CDR3: CASSLRGGPEQYF
size: NA; D: TRBD2; V: TRBV5-1; J: TRBJ2-1; DNA: TGCGCCAGCAGCTACCTAGCGGGGGGGAATGAGCAGTTCTTC; CDR3: CASSYLAGGNEQFF
size: NA; D: TRBD1; V: TRBV4-3; J: TRBJ1-3; DNA: TGCGCCAGCAGCCAATCGGACAGGGGCTCTGGAAACACCATATATTTT; CDR3: CASSQSDRGSGNTIYF
size: few; D: NA; V: TRBV14; J: TRBJ2-7; DNA: TGTGCCAGCAGCCAAGATCCCACTTACGAGCAGTACTTC; CDR3: CASSQDPTYEQYF
size: NA; D: NA; V: TRBV30; J: TRBJ2-7; DNA: TGTGCCTGGAGTATACCTCCGGACGAGCAGTACTTC; CDR3: CAWSIPPDEQYF
size: NA; D: NA; V: TRBV6-5; J: TRBJ2-3; DNA: TGTGCCAGTAGACTTACAGGAGACACAGATACGCAGTATTTT; CDR3: CASRLTGDTDTQYF
size: NA; D: NA; V: TRBV10-3; J: TRBJ1-2; DNA: TGTGCCACCTTAGGAGGGAACTATGGCTACACCTTC; CDR3: CATLGGNYGYTF
size: NA; D: NA; V: TRBV10-3; J: TRBJ2-1; DNA: TGTGCCATCAGCGAGGACAGTAGCCAGTTCTTC; CDR3: CAISEDSSQFF
size: few; D: TRBD1; V: TRBV10-1; J: TRBJ1-6; DNA: TGCGCCAGCAGCCCCGGGACAGGGTATAATTCACCCCTCCACTTT; CDR3: CASSPGTGYNSPLHF
size: NA; D: NA; V: TRBV4-1; J: TRBJ1-3; DNA: TGCGCCAGCAGCCAATCAATAGTCTCGGGAAACACCATATATTTT; CDR3: CASSQSIVSGNTIYF
size: once; D: TRBD1; V: TRBV5-8; J: TRBJ1-1; DNA: TGTGCCAGCGGATTCCGGGACAGGCGATATAACACTGAAGCTTTCTTT; CDR3: CASGFRDRRYNTEAFF
size: NA; D: NA; V: TRBV6-5; J: TRBJ1-1; DNA: TGTGCCAGCAGTTATATGTTGGGCGGGGAAGCTTTCTTT; CDR3: CASSYMLGGEAFF
size: NA; D: TRBD1; V: TRBV7-7; J: TRBJ2-7; DNA: TGTGCCAGCAGCCAGGACAGGGGGGACGAGCAGTACTTC; CDR3: CASSQDRGDEQYF
size: NA; D: TRBD2; V: TRBV5-1; J: TRBJ2-2; DNA: TGCGCCAGCAGGCTAGCGGGGGGGAACACCGGGGAGCTGTTTTTT; CDR3: CASRLAGGNTGELFF
size: NA; D: NA; V: TRBV2; J: TRBJ1-1; DNA: TGTGCCAGCAGTGGCCGGACTGAAGCTTTCTTT; CDR3: CASSGRTEAFF
size: NA; D: NA; V: TRBV28; J: TRBJ1-1; DNA: TGTGCCAGCGGCACATCGCACACTGAAGCTTTCTTT; CDR3: CASGTSHTEAFF
size: NA; D: TRBD2; V: TRBV7-2; J: TRBJ2-3; DNA: TGTGCCAGCAGCTTTTCCGGGGGGAAGAGTACGCAGTATTTT; CDR3: CASSFSGGKSTQYF
size: once; D: TRBD2; V: TRBV20-1; J: TRBJ2-5; DNA: TGCAGTGCTAGTCCGCCTGCGGGAGCAGAGACCCAGTACTTC; CDR3: CSASPPAGAETQYF
size: NA; D: TRBD2; V: TRBV11-2; J: TRBJ2-1; DNA: TGTGCCAGCAGCCCTAGGGGTCTTCTAGCGGGGGGGCCGCATGAGCAGTTCTTC; CDR3: CASSPRGLLAGGPHEQFF
size: NA; D: NA; V: TRBV6-5; J: TRBJ1-5; DNA: TGTGCCAGCAGTTATACAGGGTTCAATCAGCCCCAGCATTTT; CDR3: CASSYTGFNQPQHF
size: NA; D: TRBD1; V: TRBV5-6; J: TRBJ2-2; DNA: TGTGCCAGCAGCACGTACGGACAGGGGAACACCGGGGAGCTGTTTTTT; CDR3: CASSTYGQGNTGELFF
size: NA; D: NA; V: TRBV10-3; J: TRBJ1-5; DNA: TGTGCCATCAGTGAGACGGGGGATCTGCCCCAGCATTTT; CDR3: CAISETGDLPQHF
size: NA; D: NA; V: TRBV2; J: TRBJ1-5; DNA: TGTGCCAGCAGTGAGGGAGGGACAAACAATCAGCCCCAGCATTTT; CDR3: CASSEGGTNNQPQHF
size: NA; D: TRBD1; V: TRBV18; J: TRBJ1-1; DNA: TGTGCCAGCTCATCCGGACAGGGGAGAGCTTTCTTT; CDR3: CASSSGQGRAFF
size: NA; D: NA; V: TRBV12-3/TRBV12-4; J: TRBJ1-5; DNA: TGTGCCAGCAGTTTGCAGTTTGGTCAGCCCCAGCATTTT; CDR3: CASSLQFGQPQHF
size: NA; D: TRBD1; V: TRBV2; J: TRBJ1-1; DNA: TGTGCCAGCAGTTATCTACAGGGGGCCTGGAACACTGAAGCTTTCTTT; CDR3: CASSYLQGAWNTEAFF
size: NA; D: NA; V: TRBV7-3; J: TRBJ2-2; DNA: TGTGCCAGCAGCTTACGAGGGGGGGCGGAGACCGGGGAGCTGTTTTTT; CDR3: CASSLRGGAETGELFF
size: NA; D: NA; V: TRBV18; J: TRBJ2-1; DNA: TGTGCCAGCTCACTTGGTTTGGACAATTACAATGAGCAGTTCTTC; CDR3: CASSLGLDNYNEQFF
size: NA; D: NA; V: TRBV4-2; J: TRBJ1-5; DNA: TGTGCCAGCAGCCCGACTAGAGACTATCAGCCCCAGCATTTT; CDR3: CASSPTRDYQPQHF
size: NA; D: TRBD1; V: TRBV2; J: TRBJ2-5; DNA: TGTGCCAGCACGTGGACAGGGGAAGGAGAGACCCAGTACTTC; CDR3: CASTWTGEGETQYF
size: NA; D: NA; V: TRBV18; J: TRBJ1-1; DNA: TGTGCCAGCTCACCCTTGGGAGCTCGCACTGAAGCTTTCTTT; CDR3: CASSPLGARTEAFF
size: NA; D: NA; V: TRBV29-1; J: TRBJ2-7; DNA: TGCAGCGCCCTAATAAACTCCTACGAGCAGTACTTC; CDR3: CSALINSYEQYF
size: NA; D: NA; V: TRBV7-9; J: TRBJ1-1; DNA: TGTGCCAGCAGCTTAACGACACGCGCTGAAGCTTTCTTT; CDR3: CASSLTTRAEAFF